This is a list of T cell receptor beta chains from one sample in a study of blood T cell repertoires in COVID-19. Sequencing used immunoSEQ multiplex PCR; TCRdb keeps in-frame clones, though not all of them. The table lists 70,000 to 85,000 clones, about 88% of them singletons, with more than 2.5% in the top ten. Sequenced: peripheral blood. Receptor source: a man aged 65-85 years with active or convalescent COVID-19. Both conserved end residues are part of each CDR3. The D gene is left open where the match is weak. The size field is filled for only some rows; it gives once, few, many or a size class.

J: TRBJ2-1; V: TRBV27; D: -; length: 15; size: -; DNA: TGTGCCAGCAGTTCCCTGGGTAGCGGAAACAATGAGCAGTTCTTC; CDR3: CASSSLGSGNNEQFF
J: TRBJ2-1; V: TRBV3-1/TRBV3-2; D: TRBD2; length: 16; size: -; DNA: TGTGCCAGCAGCCAAGATGCAAGCGGGGGGTACAATGAGCAGTTCTTC; CDR3: CASSQDASGGYNEQFF
J: TRBJ1-3; V: TRBV6-6; D: TRBD1; length: 15; size: once; DNA: TGTGCCAGCGGGACAGGTTCCGTACGTGGAAACACCATATATTTT; CDR3: CASGTGSVRGNTIYF
J: TRBJ1-2; V: TRBV12-3/TRBV12-4; D: TRBD1; length: 13; size: -; DNA: TGTGCCAGCAGCAGGGACAGGAGTGTCGGCTACACCTTC; CDR3: CASSRDRSVGYTF
J: TRBJ2-1; V: TRBV12-3/TRBV12-4; D: -; length: 13; size: -; DNA: TGTGCCAGCACTGGGCCCTTCCACAATGAGCAGTTCTTC; CDR3: CASTGPFHNEQFF
J: TRBJ2-5; V: TRBV11-2; D: -; length: 13; size: -; DNA: TGTGCCAGCAGCTCGTACAGGGAGGGAACCCAGTACTTC; CDR3: CASSSYREGTQYF
J: TRBJ2-1; V: TRBV4-1; D: TRBD2; length: 16; size: -; DNA: TGCGCCAGCAGCCCCTCCCTAGCGGGAGTACACAATGAGCAGTTCTTC; CDR3: CASSPSLAGVHNEQFF
J: TRBJ2-3; V: TRBV18; D: -; length: 13; size: -; DNA: TGTGCCAGCTCACCAGCCGGTTCAGATACGCAGTATTTT; CDR3: CASSPAGSDTQYF
J: TRBJ2-7; V: TRBV5-6; D: -; length: 14; size: -; DNA: TGTGCCAGCAGCTTGTGGGGCGGCACCTACGAGCAGTACTTC; CDR3: CASSLWGGTYEQYF
J: TRBJ2-3; V: TRBV19; D: TRBD2; length: 17; size: -; DNA: TGTGCCAGTAGTATAGTTCTAGCGGGGGTTAACCGAGATACGCAGTATTTT; CDR3: CASSIVLAGVNRDTQYF
J: TRBJ1-1; V: TRBV5-4; D: -; length: 15; size: few; DNA: TGTGCCAGCAGCCCGGGAGGGAGTAGGGGCACTGAAGCTTTCTTT; CDR3: CASSPGGSRGTEAFF
J: TRBJ2-7; V: TRBV21-1; D: -; length: 14; size: -; DNA: TGTGCCAGCAGCACCGGGACAAGGCGTTACGAGCAGTACTTC; CDR3: CASSTGTRRYEQYF
J: TRBJ2-7; V: TRBV7-9; D: TRBD2; length: 15; size: -; DNA: TGTGCCAGCAGCTTATCAGCGGGAGGGCTAAGCGAGCAGTACTTC; CDR3: CASSLSAGGLSEQYF
J: TRBJ1-1; V: TRBV11-2; D: TRBD1; length: 16; size: -; DNA: TGTGCCAGCAGCCCAGGGACAGTAGGAACGATAACTGAAGCTTTCTTT; CDR3: CASSPGTVGTITEAFF
J: TRBJ2-7; V: TRBV20-1; D: -; length: 15; size: -; DNA: TGCAGTGCTAGTACCCCCCAGGGAAGCTCCTACGAGCAGTACTTC; CDR3: CSASTPQGSSYEQYF
J: TRBJ1-3; V: TRBV6-5; D: -; length: 15; size: -; DNA: TGTGCCAGCAGTCCCAACTTGAGCTCTGGAAACACCATATATTTT; CDR3: CASSPNLSSGNTIYF
J: TRBJ2-1; V: TRBV6-5; D: -; length: 14; size: once; DNA: TGTGCCAGCATGGTAAGGGGATCAGGAAATGAGCAGTTCTTC; CDR3: CASMVRGSGNEQFF